This is a list of T cell receptor beta chains from one sample in a study of response to subunit inactivated influenza vaccine. TCRdb reprocessed the RT-PCR reads via MiXCR and lists one record per CDR3 protein. The sample yields approximately 520,000 distinct CDR3 sequences, roughly 23% seen once. The sample was CD4+ T cells sorted from PBMCs, taken 4 to 6 days after vaccination. The receptors were sampled from a man in his forties or fifties who received an inactivated influenza vaccine. CDR3s include the opening cysteine and the closing phenylalanine or tryptophan. The D gene is left open where the match is weak. Clone size is not always given. Where it is, it says once, few, many or a class for expanded clones.

TRBJ2-1	few	TRBV20-1	TRBD2	TGCAGTGCTAGAGACACGACTAGCGGGGGCCCTAGCTCCTACAATGAGCAGTTCTTC	CSARDTTSGGPSSYNEQFF
TRBJ1-5	few	TRBV5-1	NA	TGCGCCAGCAGCTTGTTTGTGGATCAGCCCCAGCATTTT	CASSLFVDQPQHF
TRBJ1-6	NA	TRBV7-9	NA	TGTGCCAGCAGCCCGCTAACAGCTTCCAATTCACCCCTCCACTTT	CASSPLTASNSPLHF
TRBJ2-3	few	TRBV7-6	NA	TGTGCCAGCAGAATGGCTAGCGGCACAGATACGCAGTATTTT	CASRMASGTDTQYF
TRBJ2-2	few	TRBV5-6	NA	TGTGCCAGCAGCTTGTGGAAAACCGGGGAGCTGTTTTTT	CASSLWKTGELFF
TRBJ2-7	few	TRBV20-1	NA	TGCAGTGCTAGAGATACGCCCGAGCAGTACTTC	CSARDTPEQYF
TRBJ2-3	NA	TRBV7-8	TRBD2	TGTGCCAGCAGCTATTCTTCCGGGACTAGAGGGACGAATACGCAGTATTTT	CASSYSSGTRGTNTQYF
TRBJ2-2	NA	TRBV10-3	TRBD2	TGTGCCACCGAGAGCGGGGGCTACACCGGGGAGCTGTTTTTT	CATESGGYTGELFF
TRBJ2-6	NA	TRBV2	NA	TGTGCCAGCAGTGTGAGGCAGGCCCGCTTTGACTCTGGGGCCAACGTCCTGACTTTC	CASSVRQARFDSGANVLTF
TRBJ1-5	few	TRBV7-2	NA	TGTGCCAGCAGCCGGGACCTTAGCAATCAGCCCCAGCATTTT	CASSRDLSNQPQHF
TRBJ2-7	NA	TRBV28	NA	TGTGCCAGCAGTTTATGGGGGCAGGAGCAGTACTTC	CASSLWGQEQYF
TRBJ2-3	NA	TRBV5-8	NA	TGTGCCAGCAGCTCATGGAACGGTTGGGATACGCAGTATTTT	CASSSWNGWDTQYF
TRBJ2-3	NA	TRBV24-1	NA	TGTGCCACCAGTGATTTCGGCGCGACAGATACGCAGTATTTT	CATSDFGATDTQYF
TRBJ2-5	NA	TRBV24-1	NA	TGTGCCACCAGTGACAGGACTCGCCAAGAGACCCAGTACTTC	CATSDRTRQETQYF
TRBJ2-2	few	TRBV10-3	NA	TGTGCCATCAGTGTCAGGGGGGGCGCCTCCGCGAACACCGGGGAGCTGTTTTTT	CAISVRGGASANTGELFF
TRBJ2-7	NA	TRBV7-2	NA	TGTGCCAGCAGCCCGAGGGGAGGGGGCGCCTACGAGCAGTACTTC	CASSPRGGGAYEQYF
TRBJ1-4	few	TRBV20-1	TRBD1	TGCAGTGCCTCGACAGGGATGAACGAAAAACTGTTTTTT	CSASTGMNEKLFF
TRBJ1-5	NA	TRBV20-1	NA	TGCAGTGCTATCCAGGGCCCAGTGGAGCAGCCCCAGCATTTT	CSAIQGPVEQPQHF
TRBJ2-1	NA	TRBV7-7	TRBD1	TGTGCTAGCAGCCCGACAGGGTCTGGTGAGCAGTTCTTC	CASSPTGSGEQFF
TRBJ1-2	few	TRBV5-5	NA	TGTGCCAGCAGCTGGCAGGACAGTAACTATGGCTACACCTTC	CASSWQDSNYGYTF